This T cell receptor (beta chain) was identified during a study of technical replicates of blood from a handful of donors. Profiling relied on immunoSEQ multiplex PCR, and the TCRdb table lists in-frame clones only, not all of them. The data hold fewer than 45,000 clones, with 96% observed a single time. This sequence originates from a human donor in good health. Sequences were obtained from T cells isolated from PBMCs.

Here the CDR3 DNA reads TGTGCCAGTAGGCCCAGAACGGGGGACGAGCAGTACTTC. This codes for CASRPRTGDEQYF. The chain links TRBV19 to TRBJ2-7; possible D gene TRBD2, 6 bases. Looked up from germline, CDR1 is LNHDA and CDR2 is SQIVND (reference sequence). The CDR3 has 13 amino acids. V lost 6 bases, J lost 5 bases, and 14 bases lay in between.